These 30 T cell receptor beta chains came from one sample sequenced in a study of blood T cell repertoires in COVID-19. Using immunoSEQ multiplex PCR, the repertoire was profiled, and TCRdb retains in-frame clones only, with some absent. The top ten hold about 16% of the sample, which has approximately 30,000 clones, 91% seen once. The sample comprised peripheral blood. All receptors come from a human donor with active COVID-19. The donor label of this sample is uncertain.

This clone is medium-sized in the sample. The rearrangement links TRBV6-2 or TRBV6-3 to TRBJ2-7, with TRBD2 identical over 7 bases. Germline trimming cut 2 bases from V and 1 base from J; bases unmatched to any gene: 8. Germline V gives CDR1 MNHEY, CDR2 SVGEGT. The CDR3 runs to 16 residues. CDR3 in amino acids: CASSYVLAAYSYEQYF. The CDR3 region has the DNA TGTGCCAGCAGTTACGTTCTAGCGGCCTATTCCTACGAGCAGTACTTC.

The chain has TRBV9 and TRBJ1-2; D might be TRBD1 (6 bases). Germline CDR1 SGDLS, CDR2 YYNGEE. V gave up 3 bases and J gave up 3 bases, with 9 bases separating them. The CDR3 consists of 13 residues. CDR3 in DNA: TGTGCCAGCAGCGCAGGGGTTGACTATGGCTACACCTTC. It specifies CASSAGVDYGYTF. Drawing the rest from reference TRBV9 and TRBJ1-2, the complete variable domain is DSGVTQTPKHLITATGQRVTLRCSPRSGDLSVYWYQQSLDQGLQFLIQYYNGEERAKGNILERFSAQQFPDLHSELNLSSLELGDSALYFCASSAGVDYGYTFGSGTRLTVV.

The rearrangement links TRBV6-1 to TRBJ2-5, with 7 bases that match TRBD2. CDR1 MNHNS and CDR2 SASEGT come from the germline V gene. The CDR3 loop spans 16 amino acids. Trimming at V came to 2 bases and at J to 5 bases, leaving 11 bases not matched to a gene. The CDR3 bases are TGTGCCAGCAGTGAATGGGGGGGTAGGTTCGTGGAGACCCAGTACTTC. Protein sequence: CASSEWGGRFVETQYF.

The chain has TRBV15 and TRBJ1-4, with D unclear. The V end lost 0 bases, the J end lost 8 bases, and 7 bases lay between the germline ends. This CDR3 comprises 13 residues. From germline, CDR1 is LNHNV and CDR2 YYDKDF (reference sequence). CDR3 in amino acids: CATSRDAGEKLFF. The CDR3 DNA reads as TGTGCCACCAGCAGAGATGCGGGGGAAAAACTGTTTTTT.

The chain is built from TRBV19 and TRBJ2-7; D not resolved. CDR3 length equals 14 residues. The germline gives CDR1 LNHDA, CDR2 SQIVND (reference sequence). V was shortened by 1 base and J by 1 base, with 8 bases between the two germline ends. As DNA, the CDR3 is TGTGCCAGTAGTATAGGGCCAGCGTCCTACGAGCAGTACTTC. Amino acid sequence: CASSIGPASYEQYF.

The J gene is TRBJ2-1, the V gene TRBV6-2 or TRBV6-3, with D possibly being TRBD2 (5 bases). Looked up from germline, CDR1 is MNHEY and CDR2 is SVGEGT. Trimming took 6 bases from V and 9 from J, leaving 12 bases between them. This CDR3 contains 12 residues. Here the CDR3 DNA reads TGTGCCAGCAGCTCTGGAGGCGCTGAGCAGTTCTTC. Amino acids: CASSSGGAEQFF.

This rearrangement joins TRBV6-5 to TRBJ2-7, with 7 positions matching TRBD2. The trim removed 0 bases at V and 2 bases at J, leaving 7 bases unmatched. The length of the CDR3 is 16 residues. The germline gives CDR1 MNHEY, CDR2 SVGAGI. The CDR3 loop reads CASSYSGGPVPYEQYF. CDR3 in DNA: TGTGCCAGCAGTTACTCGGGAGGGCCGGTTCCCTACGAGCAGTACTTC.

This rearrangement joins TRBV6-6 to TRBJ2-1, with D perhaps TRBD1 (6 bases). This CDR3 contains 14 residues. The ends were cut back, 7 bases at V and 4 bases at J, with 14 bases in the middle. Looked up from germline, CDR1 is MNHNY and CDR2 is SVGAGI (reference sequence). The CDR3 loop is CASNFRDNYNEQFF. The CDR3 DNA reads as TGTGCCAGCAACTTTAGGGACAATTACAATGAGCAGTTCTTC.

The chain links TRBV5-1 to TRBJ2-4; 9 bases are a match to TRBD2. CDR3 size: 16 residues. Germline V gives CDR1 SGHRS, CDR2 YFSETQ. The J segment lost 0 bases and the V segment lost 5 bases, leaving 6 bases of the junction unmatched. This CDR3 reads CASSPIAGVAKNIQYF. The CDR3 DNA is TGCGCCAGCAGTCCGATAGCGGGGGTAGCCAAAAACATTCAGTACTTC.

The V and J genes are TRBV19 and TRBJ2-5, with D possibly matching TRBD2 (5 bases). Germline CDR1 is LNHDA and CDR2 is SQIVND (reference sequence). The germline V and J ends were trimmed by 6 bases and 2 bases, with 19 bases remaining between them. The CDR3 sequence is 16 residues long. CDR3 coding DNA: TGTGCCAGTAGGACGGCCAAAGGGAGAGGGCAAGAGACCCAGTACTTC. Translated, it gives CASRTAKGRGQETQYF.

As DNA, the CDR3 is TGTGCCAGCTCACCGTCGGGACAAAATAGCAATCAGCCCCAGCATTTT. Translated, it gives CASSPSGQNSNQPQHF. The V gene is TRBV18, the J gene TRBJ1-5, with D tentatively TRBD1 (6 bases). V was cut by 3 bases and J by 0 bases, with 12 bases left in between. Per germline, CDR1 KGHSH and CDR2 LQKENI. This CDR3 contains 16 residues.

The chain employs TRBV30 and TRBJ2-5; unclear D gene. V was trimmed by 0 bases and J by 5 bases, leaving 10 bases between them. The germline CDR1 and CDR2 sequences are GTSNPN and SVGIG (reference sequence). The CDR3 extends over 13 amino acids. The CDR3 region is CAWSVRPTETQYF. In nucleotides, the CDR3 is TGTGCCTGGAGTGTGAGGCCCACGGAGACCCAGTACTTC.

As DNA, the CDR3 is TGTGCCAGCAGCCCAGGACTAGCGACACGCTCCTACAATGAGCAGTTCTTC. Translating it yields CASSPGLATRSYNEQFF. The V and J genes are TRBV7-2 and TRBJ2-1, with 9 bases matching TRBD2. CDR3 length: 17 amino acids. V was clipped by 5 bases and J by 0 bases; unmatched bases: 8. Germline V gene sequence: CDR1 SGHTA, CDR2 FQGNSA.

The V gene is TRBV6-6, the J gene TRBJ1-1, with unresolved D. The CDR3 runs to 13 residues. Deletions cut 6 bases from V and 1 base from J, with 9 bases between. Germline CDR1 reads MNHNY; CDR2 reads SVGAGI (reference sequence). The CDR3 coding sequence is TGTGCCAGCAGCTTTCGGGAGAACACTGAAGCTTTCTTT. This codes for CASSFRENTEAFF.

This rearrangement joins TRBV9 to TRBJ1-6; TRBD1 might be the D (6 bases). With 5 bases removed from V and 7 bases from J, the gap between germline ends came to 13 bases. This CDR3 has 14 residues. Germline V gene sequence: CDR1 SGDLS, CDR2 YYNGEE. The CDR3 is CASSTGMGNSPLHF. The CDR3, as DNA: TGTGCCAGCAGTACAGGGATGGGAAATTCACCCCTCCACTTT.

The chain is built from TRBV15 and TRBJ1-3; D gene uncertain. The CDR3 totals 16 residues. CDR1 and CDR2 from the germline V gene are LNHNV and YYDKDF (reference sequence). V dropped 1 base and J dropped 3 bases, with 13 bases sitting between them. The CDR3, as DNA: TGTGCCACCAGCAGAGGGGCGGGATCGGGTGGAAACACCATATATTTT. Encoded protein: CATSRGAGSGGNTIYF.

The chain uses TRBV7-2 and TRBJ2-1; 8 nucleotides match TRBD2. The trim removed 1 base at V and 4 bases at J, leaving 15 bases unmatched. The CDR3 has 19 amino acids. CDR1 is SGHTA, CDR2 FQGNSA, per germline. CDR3 region: CASSLGGTRISRGYNEQFF. In DNA, the CDR3 is TGTGCCAGCAGCTTAGGTGGGACTAGAATCTCTCGGGGATACAATGAGCAGTTCTTC.

The genes are TRBV7-2 and TRBJ2-4; the D gene is possibly TRBD2 (5 bases). CDR3 size: 17 residues. V lost 5 bases and J 0 bases, leaving 17 bases between the germline ends. Germline V lookup: CDR1 SGHTA, CDR2 FQGNSA. This CDR3 reads CASSEAARLLAKNIQYF. The CDR3 nucleotides are TGTGCCAGCAGCGAAGCGGCGAGATTACTAGCCAAAAACATTCAGTACTTC.

This clone has a handful of counts. V and J are TRBV27 and TRBJ2-5, with a weak D call TRBD1 (6 bases). CDR1 and CDR2 from the germline V gene are MNHEY and SMNVEV (reference sequence). V shed 3 bases and J shed 1 base, with 12 bases lying between them. The length of the CDR3 is 15 residues. Here the CDR3 DNA reads TGTGCCAGCAGTTTCCGGGACACATTCCAAGAGACCCAGTACTTC. Its protein is CASSFRDTFQETQYF.

The CDR3 spells CASSIGEGIQPQHF. CDR3 nucleotide sequence: TGTGCCAGTAGTATAGGGGAGGGGATCCAGCCCCAGCATTTT. This chain links TRBV19 with TRBJ1-5; D is perhaps TRBD1 (5 bases). Looked up from germline, CDR1 is LNHDA and CDR2 is SQIVND (reference sequence). The CDR3 sequence is 14 residues long. V was shortened by 1 base and J by 7 bases, with 11 bases between the two germline ends.

This chain links TRBV5-1 with TRBJ1-1, with 7 bases lining up with TRBD1. The CDR3 contains 14 residues. CDR1 and CDR2 from the germline V gene are SGHRS and YFSETQ. The J segment lost 3 bases and the V segment lost 0 bases, leaving 2 bases of the junction unmatched. CDR3 bases: TGCGCCAGCAGCTTGGGGGACAGTTACACTGAAGCTTTCTTT. As protein: CASSLGDSYTEAFF.

The V gene is TRBV2, the J gene TRBJ2-5, with 9 bases identical to TRBD2. V shed 4 bases, J shed 4 bases, and the junction held 10 bases outside the gene matches. Germline V gene data show CDR1 as SNHLY and CDR2 as FYNNEI. The CDR3 is 16 amino acids. This CDR3 is CASSALGGGASETQYF. In DNA, the CDR3 is TGTGCCAGCAGTGCCCTGGGCGGGGGGGCCTCAGAGACCCAGTACTTC.

The chain joins TRBV18 to TRBJ2-5; D is undetermined. Germline V gives CDR1 KGHSH, CDR2 LQKENI. Trimming stripped 2 bases from V and 2 bases from J, with 6 bases between. The CDR3 loop spans 13 amino acids. This CDR3 is CASSPGFQETQYF. Here the CDR3 DNA reads TGTGCCAGCTCACCAGGCTTTCAAGAGACCCAGTACTTC.

The chain carries TRBV5-1 and TRBJ2-7, with TRBD1 identical over 7 bases. This CDR3 is built from 13 residues. Looked up from germline, CDR1 is SGHRS and CDR2 is YFSETQ. V trimming: 1 base; J trimming: 4 bases; junction bases outside the gene matches: 2. In DNA form, the CDR3 reads TGCGCCAGCAGCTTGAACAGGGGATACGAGCAGTACTTC. Its translation: CASSLNRGYEQYF.

This clone appeared once. The V call is TRBV6-5, the J call TRBJ2-7; D perhaps matches TRBD1 (6 bases). Germline V gives CDR1 MNHEY, CDR2 SVGAGI. The CDR3 length is 14 residues. Trimming removed 4 bases at V and 2 bases at J, with 12 bases between. CDR3 nucleotide sequence: TGTGCCAGCAGTTTTGGACAGTCCCCCTACGAGCAGTACTTC. Its protein is CASSFGQSPYEQYF.

The rearrangement uses TRBV2 and TRBJ1-3; tentatively, D is TRBD1 (5 bases). CDR1 and CDR2 (germline): SNHLY, FYNNEI. Trimming left V 6 bases short and J 4 bases short, with 22 bases between. This CDR3 region has 17 residues. The CDR3: CASRLGGASVWGNTIYF. CDR3 in DNA: TGTGCCAGCAGGCTGGGAGGGGCCTCGGTGTGGGGAAACACCATATATTTT.

The V and J genes are TRBV20-1 and TRBJ2-7, with D perhaps TRBD1 (5 bases). CDR1 DFQATT and CDR2 SNEGSKA come from the germline V gene (reference sequence). The V end lost 3 bases, the J end lost 3 bases, and 18 bases lay between the germline ends. The CDR3 sequence is 15 residues long. In DNA form, the CDR3 reads TGCAGTGCTAGTCCCCTGGCCAGGGTCGACTACGAGCAGTACTTC. Protein sequence: CSASPLARVDYEQYF.

The chain employs TRBV5-8 and TRBJ1-2; 7 nucleotides agree with TRBD1. Germline V CDR1 and CDR2: SGHTS, YDEGEE. This CDR3 has 14 residues. Trimming removed 2 bases from V and 0 bases from J; junction bases left unmatched: 1. CDR3 sequence reads: CASSFGTANYGYTF. In DNA, the CDR3 is TGTGCCAGCAGCTTTGGGACAGCTAACTATGGCTACACCTTC.

This clone was detected only once. The chain carries TRBV19 and TRBJ2-1; TRBD1 agrees at 8 bases. V shed 9 bases and J 4 bases; nucleotides not matched to a gene: 8. The CDR3 contains 14 residues. In germline, CDR1 is LNHDA, CDR2 SQIVND (reference sequence). As DNA, the CDR3 is TGTGCCAGCGGACAGGGCCTTGAATACAATGAGCAGTTCTTC. It specifies CASGQGLEYNEQFF.

The rearrangement joins TRBV27 to TRBJ2-7; 10 bases are a match to TRBD1. Germline CDR1 and CDR2: MNHEY and SMNVEV (reference sequence). V lost 5 bases and J lost 4; bases outside the gene matches: 8. The CDR3 totals 15 residues. The CDR3 DNA is TGTGCCAGCAGTCTCGAGACAGGGGGCTGGTACGAGCAGTACTTC. Amino acids: CASSLETGGWYEQYF.